A selection of T cell receptor beta chains follows, all from one sample in a study of long-term antiretroviral therapy in people with HIV. The protocol was immunoSEQ multiplex PCR, while the TCRdb copy is restricted to in-frame clones and leaves out a portion. The sample consists of about 20,000 clones, roughly 87% of them appearing once. Material: unsorted PBMCs, obtained 2.1 years after starting antiretroviral therapy. The origin of the receptors is a man younger than 35 with HIV. The CDR3 runs from the conserved cysteine through the conserved F or W. D genes are given only for firm matches. Some rows mark clone size as missing; the rest say once, few, many or name a class of expanded clone.

TRBJ2-7 | TRBV4-2 | NA | NA | CASSQPGLASEQYF | TGTGCCAGCAGCCAGCCGGGTTTAGCCTCCGAGCAGTACTTC
TRBJ2-7 | TRBV4-3 | TRBD2 | NA | CASSQEAGGYEQYF | TGCGCCAGCAGCCAAGAGGCGGGAGGATACGAGCAGTACTTC
TRBJ2-7 | TRBV9 | NA | NA | CASSASRGADEQYF | TGTGCCAGCAGCGCTTCTAGGGGGGCCGACGAGCAGTACTTC
TRBJ1-1 | TRBV7-6 | NA | NA | CASSSGGRTEAFF | TGTGCCAGCAGCTCGGGAGGGCGTACTGAAGCTTTCTTT
TRBJ1-2 | TRBV10-3 | NA | medium-sized | CAISESTSYGYTF | TGTGCCATCAGTGAGTCGACCAGCTATGGCTACACCTTC
TRBJ2-7 | TRBV5-5 | TRBD1 | NA | CASSHTGGFYEQYF | TGTGCCAGCAGCCACACAGGGGGCTTCTACGAGCAGTACTTC
TRBJ2-7 | TRBV5-6 | TRBD2 | NA | CASSWTSENYEQYF | TGTGCCAGCAGCTGGACTAGCGAGAACTACGAGCAGTACTTC
TRBJ1-3 | TRBV9 | NA | NA | CASSTQGFSGNTIYF | TGTGCCAGCAGCACCCAGGGTTTCTCTGGAAACACCATATATTTT
TRBJ2-7 | TRBV19 | TRBD2 | NA | CASSIGSGGSYEQYF | TGTGCCAGTAGTATTGGCTCGGGGGGTTCCTACGAGCAGTACTTC
TRBJ1-4 | TRBV10-3 | NA | NA | CAISEGWGNEKLFF | TGTGCCATCAGTGAAGGATGGGGGAATGAAAAACTGTTTTTT
TRBJ2-7 | TRBV5-1 | NA | NA | CASSLVSSYEQYF | TGCGCCAGCAGCTTGGTTAGCTCCTACGAGCAGTACTTC
TRBJ2-6 | TRBV5-6 | NA | NA | CASSLRAGRLGVLTF | TGTGCCAGCAGCTTGAGGGCAGGTCGGCTAGGCGTCCTGACTTTC
TRBJ2-1 | TRBV14 | NA | few | CASSQEAFLRLGNEQFF | TGTGCCAGCAGCCAAGAGGCTTTCCTCCGTCTAGGCAATGAGCAGTTCTTC
TRBJ1-4 | TRBV19 | NA | NA | CASSFFSEKLFF | TGTGCCAGTAGCTTCTTCTCTGAAAAACTGTTTTTT
TRBJ1-4 | TRBV6-5 | NA | once | CASGSATNEKLFF | TGTGCCAGCGGTTCTGCAACTAATGAAAAACTGTTTTTT
TRBJ2-6 | TRBV19 | TRBD1 | NA | CASSLTGTGAGANVLTF | TGTGCCAGTAGTCTCACCGGGACAGGAGCTGGGGCCAACGTCCTGACTTTC
TRBJ1-5 | TRBV6-6 | NA | NA | CATFDSYSNQPQHF | TGTGCCACCTTTGACAGTTATAGCAATCAGCCCCAGCATTTT
TRBJ2-7 | TRBV4-1 | NA | NA | CASSQDRTYEQYF | TGCGCCAGCAGCCAAGACCGAACCTACGAGCAGTACTTC
TRBJ2-7 | TRBV19 | NA | few | CASSSLGGGEQYF | TGTGCCAGTAGTTCTTTGGGGGGAGGCGAGCAGTACTTC
TRBJ1-2 | TRBV7-8 | NA | NA | CASSLNRGSNYGYTF | TGTGCCAGCAGCTTAAATCGGGGGTCGAACTATGGCTACACCTTC
TRBJ2-1 | TRBV9 | TRBD2 | NA | CASSQGLAGSEQFF | TGTGCCAGCAGCCAGGGACTAGCGGGGAGTGAGCAGTTCTTC
TRBJ2-7 | TRBV7-9 | NA | NA | CASSFGGVDSYEQYF | TGTGCCAGCAGCTTCGGAGGGGTCGACTCCTACGAGCAGTACTTC
TRBJ2-7 | TRBV1 | NA | NA | CTSSRGCAAGYEQYF | TGCACCAGCAGCCGAGGATGCGCGGCGGGCTACGAGCAGTACTTC
TRBJ2-7 | TRBV10-3 | TRBD2 | NA | CAITSGPYEQYF | TGTGCCATCACTAGCGGGCCTTACGAGCAGTACTTC
TRBJ2-2 | TRBV2 | TRBD2 | NA | CASSDPEWASGRTGELFF | TGTGCCAGCAGTGACCCCGAATGGGCTAGCGGGCGAACCGGGGAGCTGTTTTTT
TRBJ2-7 | TRBV11-2 | TRBD2 | few | CASSPTSGGTYEQYF | TGTGCCAGCAGCCCGACTAGCGGGGGAACCTACGAGCAGTACTTC